This TCR beta chain was documented in a study of blood T cell repertoires in COVID-19 (dated by TCRdb to about 2020). General notes on the study: The collaborator samples originated in the United States, Italy and Spain and spanned the acute and convalescent phases of COVID-19. Subjects who had been exposed to COVID-19, were actively infected with it, or had recovered from it provided the deeply sampled blood TCRbeta repertoires that made up the dataset. Samples came from the ongoing ImmuneRACE study (first 160 participants) plus 1,254 subjects from 6 global collaborators. Where HLA class I and class II types were available, the types were taken from metadata supplied by the sample provider, not from assay-based typing. A freely available public database, intended as a resource for researchers studying the immune response to SARS-CoV-2, is where the repertoires were released. A de-identified subject ID, COVID-19 status, age in years and sex were almost always included in the sample metadata. The prospective study material was composed of cDNA or gDNA derived from T cells, B-cell-depleted T cells, or PBMCs. General study outcomes and caveats: The quantity of clinical and demographic metadata differed by source and by participant and was supplied without curation.

The CDR3, from cysteine to phenylalanine, totals 16 residues. Only the CDR3 region is kept as DNA, spanning 48 bases read in frame from base 1. CDR1 SGHTA and CDR2 FQGNSA were looked up in the germline V gene. At the junction V is shortened by 4 bases and J by 6 bases; bases outside the gene matches: 7. TCRbeta CDR3 regions were amplified from genomic DNA by means of the immunoSEQ Assay, a bias-controlled multiplex PCR. On the study's bioinformatics: The number of nucleated cells in each sample was estimated by amplification of reference gene primers within the assay. To quantify the absolute abundance of each unique TCRbeta CDR3 rearrangement, sequence reads were collapsed and filtered. For each sample, productive Simpson clonality was calculated as the square root of Simpson's diversity index across productive rearrangements. TCRdb limited this immuneACCESS table to in-frame rearrangements with V and J called. A share of clones is missing; checked studies link under half to unresolved V genes, and the rest is unexplained. The V and J calls and clone size come from that table; D and trimming were worked out from the DNA. The sample has around 220,000 clones on record, approximately 84% of them singletons. Jointly, the top ten make up 3.5% to 4.5% of the sample.

Each collaborating institution followed its own protocols to collect whole blood in K2EDTA tubes. Collaborator samples were shipped for TCRbeta analysis as frozen whole blood, isolated PBMCs, or DNA extracted from either sample type. Notes on this clone: What antigen it recognizes has not been identified. It has no much larger one-base neighbor in the sample; base qualities were not kept.

Sequencing input: peripheral blood. The chain is assembled from TRBV7-2 and TRBJ2-1, with TRBD2 identical over 12 junction bases. The sequence derives from a man in his fifties or sixties with acute or convalescent COVID-19. The bases read TGTGCCAGCAGCTCCCAGCCTAGCGGGGGGGGCAATGAGCAGTTCTTC. Translated, this gives CASSSQPSGGGNEQFF.